This T cell receptor (beta chain) was sequenced during a study of T cells in Graves' hyperthyroidism and ophthalmopathy. Germline values: CDR1 MNHNS, CDR2 SASEGT. Trimming removed 4 bases from V and 3 bases from J; junction bases left unmatched: 4. The CDR3 contains 16 residues. There were TCR beta CDR3 regions amplified from RNA transcripts. Initially, a first-round RT-PCR of the TCR CDR3 employed the HTBI primer set. Each CDR3 protein gets one entry after TCRdb re-called the multiplex PCR reads with MiXCR. The data show 700,000 or so distinct CDR3 sequences, approximately 14% seen once. There are many counts of this clonotype.

This receptor was identified in a woman between 45 and 60 years old with Graves' ophthalmopathy. The source material was blood. The chain combines TRBV6-1 with TRBJ2-1, with TRBD2 matching over 12 bases. DNA for the CDR3: TGTGCCAGCAGTGGATGGACTAGCGGGATCTACAATGAGCAGTTCTTC. Its translation is CASSGWTSGIYNEQFF.